This is a list of T cell receptor beta chains from one sample in a study of T cell responses to AZD1222 COVID-19 vaccine. The method was immunoSEQ multiplex PCR; TCRdb's version includes in-frame clones alone and lacks a portion of them. The sample lists 120,000 or so clones, about 89% occurring once. Sequencing used peripheral blood, obtained on day 0 of AZD1222 vaccination. The receptors come from an adult in good health. Each CDR3 is given with its conserved first and last residue. A D gene is named only where the DNA matches it firmly. Rows may omit the clone size; those that give it use once, few, many or a size class.

D gene: NA; clone size: NA; J gene: TRBJ1-1; V gene: TRBV18; CDR3 DNA: TGTGCCAGCTCACCTTTCTGGGGGCAGGACACTGAAGCTTTCTTT; CDR3 protein: CASSPFWGQDTEAFF
D gene: TRBD1; clone size: NA; J gene: TRBJ2-7; V gene: TRBV9; CDR3 DNA: TGTGCCAGCAGCCCCCGACAGGGAAGGGGCGAGCAGTACTTC; CDR3 protein: CASSPRQGRGEQYF
D gene: NA; clone size: NA; J gene: TRBJ1-2; V gene: TRBV12-3/TRBV12-4; CDR3 DNA: TGTGCCAGTGGTCAACTTCATGGCTATGGCTACACCTTC; CDR3 protein: CASGQLHGYGYTF
D gene: TRBD1; clone size: NA; J gene: TRBJ2-7; V gene: TRBV5-8; CDR3 DNA: TGTGCCAGCAGCTTGGCCGACAGGGGTTACGAGCAGTACTTC; CDR3 protein: CASSLADRGYEQYF
D gene: TRBD1; clone size: NA; J gene: TRBJ1-1; V gene: TRBV6-5; CDR3 DNA: TGTGCCAGCACTACAGGGGGCGGCGGTCGGTCCGGAGCTTTCTTT; CDR3 protein: CASTTGGGGRSGAFF
D gene: NA; clone size: NA; J gene: TRBJ2-7; V gene: TRBV10-2; CDR3 DNA: TGCGCCAGCAGTAGACAGGCCGACTACGAGCAGTACTTC; CDR3 protein: CASSRQADYEQYF
D gene: NA; clone size: NA; J gene: TRBJ1-4; V gene: TRBV9; CDR3 DNA: TGTGCCAGCGCCCTCTGGCGGACGGGCGGAAAACTGTTTTTT; CDR3 protein: CASALWRTGGKLFF
D gene: TRBD1; clone size: NA; J gene: TRBJ2-5; V gene: TRBV12-3/TRBV12-4; CDR3 DNA: TGTGCCAGCAGGCCGGGACAGCAAGAGACCCAGTACTTC; CDR3 protein: CASRPGQQETQYF
D gene: NA; clone size: once; J gene: TRBJ1-2; V gene: TRBV6-1; CDR3 DNA: TGTGCCAGCAGTGAAGCAGGGGCTAACTATGGCTACACCTTC; CDR3 protein: CASSEAGANYGYTF
D gene: NA; clone size: NA; J gene: TRBJ1-2; V gene: TRBV6-5; CDR3 DNA: TGTGCCAGCTCTTTGGACGGGGATAACTATGGCTACACCTTC; CDR3 protein: CASSLDGDNYGYTF
D gene: TRBD1; clone size: many; J gene: TRBJ1-5; V gene: TRBV19; CDR3 DNA: TGTGCCAGTAGAGGCACACAGGGGATCAATCAGCCCCAGCATTTT; CDR3 protein: CASRGTQGINQPQHF
D gene: NA; clone size: NA; J gene: TRBJ2-3; V gene: TRBV19; CDR3 DNA: TGTGCCAGTAGTACGTGGGGGTCCAGCACAGATACGCAGTATTTT; CDR3 protein: CASSTWGSSTDTQYF
D gene: NA; clone size: NA; J gene: TRBJ2-2; V gene: TRBV18; CDR3 DNA: TGTGCCAGCTCACCACAGGGTGCCGGGGAGCTGTTTTTT; CDR3 protein: CASSPQGAGELFF
D gene: NA; clone size: NA; J gene: TRBJ1-1; V gene: TRBV5-1; CDR3 DNA: TGCGCCAGCAGCGGAACCGGGACATCCACTGAAGCTTTCTTT; CDR3 protein: CASSGTGTSTEAFF
D gene: NA; clone size: NA; J gene: TRBJ1-6; V gene: TRBV6-5; CDR3 DNA: TGTGCCAGCAGCCCAGACAGGACCAATTCACCCCTCCACTTT; CDR3 protein: CASSPDRTNSPLHF
D gene: NA; clone size: NA; J gene: TRBJ2-7; V gene: TRBV30; CDR3 DNA: TGTGCCTGGATGCCAGGGGTGGGGGAGCAGTACTTC; CDR3 protein: CAWMPGVGEQYF
D gene: NA; clone size: NA; J gene: TRBJ2-7; V gene: TRBV21-1; CDR3 DNA: TGTGCCAGCAGCAAAGGTGGGACAGGGGGCAATGAGCAGTACTTC; CDR3 protein: CASSKGGTGGNEQYF
D gene: NA; clone size: NA; J gene: TRBJ1-4; V gene: TRBV11-3; CDR3 DNA: TGTGCCAGCAGCTTAGCTTGCAGGGGCCACGATTCCGGGACCCAAATAAAGCTGTTTTTT; CDR3 protein: CASSLACRGHDSGTQIKLFF
D gene: NA; clone size: NA; J gene: TRBJ2-7; V gene: TRBV19; CDR3 DNA: TGTGCCAGTAGTGCGCAAGGACGAAGGGGCTACGAGCAGTACTTC; CDR3 protein: CASSAQGRRGYEQYF
D gene: NA; clone size: NA; J gene: TRBJ1-1; V gene: TRBV11-3; CDR3 DNA: TGTGCCAGCAGCTTATTTTCAGGGAACACTGAAGCTTTCTTT; CDR3 protein: CASSLFSGNTEAFF
D gene: TRBD1; clone size: NA; J gene: TRBJ1-1; V gene: TRBV6-5; CDR3 DNA: TGTGCCAGCAGTTCGTACACAGGGGGCCGAACTGAAGCTTTCTTT; CDR3 protein: CASSSYTGGRTEAFF
D gene: TRBD1; clone size: NA; J gene: TRBJ2-3; V gene: TRBV30; CDR3 DNA: TGTGCCTGGAGTCTACGGACAGGGGGCCCAGATACGCAGTATTTT; CDR3 protein: CAWSLRTGGPDTQYF
D gene: TRBD1; clone size: NA; J gene: TRBJ2-2; V gene: TRBV3-1/TRBV3-2; CDR3 DNA: TGTGCCAGCAGCCAAGGGCCAGGGGGCACCGGGGAGCTGTTTTTT; CDR3 protein: CASSQGPGGTGELFF
D gene: NA; clone size: NA; J gene: TRBJ2-7; V gene: TRBV6-5; CDR3 DNA: TGTGCCAGCAGTGACTCCAGGGGTTCAGCTTACGAGCAGTACTTC; CDR3 protein: CASSDSRGSAYEQYF
D gene: NA; clone size: NA; J gene: TRBJ1-3; V gene: TRBV6-6; CDR3 DNA: TGTGCCAGCAGTTACGGGGACTCTGGAAACACCATATATTTT; CDR3 protein: CASSYGDSGNTIYF
D gene: NA; clone size: NA; J gene: TRBJ2-1; V gene: TRBV11-2; CDR3 DNA: TGTGCCAGCAGCTTAGTCGGCGGGGGCTCTTCCTACAATGAGCAGTTCTTC; CDR3 protein: CASSLVGGGSSYNEQFF
D gene: NA; clone size: few; J gene: TRBJ1-1; V gene: TRBV6-1; CDR3 DNA: TGTGCCAGCAACGGGGTGAGGGGAGCGAACACTGAAGCTTTCTTT; CDR3 protein: CASNGVRGANTEAFF
D gene: NA; clone size: once; J gene: TRBJ2-2; V gene: TRBV6-4; CDR3 DNA: TGTGCCAGCACCACGGGCCCGGAGTCCGGGGAGCTGTTTTTT; CDR3 protein: CASTTGPESGELFF
D gene: TRBD2; clone size: NA; J gene: TRBJ2-2; V gene: TRBV9; CDR3 DNA: TGTGCCAGCAGCTCTCGACTAGCGGGAGACACCGGGGAGCTGTTTTTT; CDR3 protein: CASSSRLAGDTGELFF
D gene: NA; clone size: NA; J gene: TRBJ1-6; V gene: TRBV27; CDR3 DNA: TGTGCCAGCAGTCCAGGGTACGGGTCACCCCTCCACTTT; CDR3 protein: CASSPGYGSPLHF
D gene: NA; clone size: NA; J gene: TRBJ2-7; V gene: TRBV10-3; CDR3 DNA: TGTGCCATCAGTGACTCTCCAGCGAGGGGGAGCGAGCAGTACTTC; CDR3 protein: CAISDSPARGSEQYF
D gene: NA; clone size: NA; J gene: TRBJ1-6; V gene: TRBV6-5; CDR3 DNA: TGTGCCAGCAGTTACGACGAGATGCCCTCACCCCTCCACTTT; CDR3 protein: CASSYDEMPSPLHF
D gene: NA; clone size: NA; J gene: TRBJ2-5; V gene: TRBV5-4; CDR3 DNA: TGTGCCAGCAGTAATCCCGCGGGGTTACAAGAGACCCAGTACTTC; CDR3 protein: CASSNPAGLQETQYF
D gene: NA; clone size: NA; J gene: TRBJ2-3; V gene: TRBV5-4; CDR3 DNA: TGTGCCAGCAGCTTTGGGGGCTGGAGGGGCACGCAGTATTTT; CDR3 protein: CASSFGGWRGTQYF
D gene: TRBD2; clone size: NA; J gene: TRBJ2-6; V gene: TRBV19; CDR3 DNA: TGTGCCAGTAGCAAACTAGCGTTGGGTAGCTCTGGGGCCAACGTCCTGACTTTC; CDR3 protein: CASSKLALGSSGANVLTF
D gene: TRBD1; clone size: once; J gene: TRBJ1-4; V gene: TRBV30; CDR3 DNA: TGTGCCTGGAGTGCACTGGACAGGAGAAATGAAAAACTGTTTTTT; CDR3 protein: CAWSALDRRNEKLFF
D gene: TRBD2; clone size: NA; J gene: TRBJ2-1; V gene: TRBV7-6; CDR3 DNA: TGTGCCAGCAGCTCACTGACTAGCGGGGGAATGGGGAATGAGCAGTTCTTC; CDR3 protein: CASSSLTSGGMGNEQFF